A selection of T cell receptor beta chains follows, all from one sample in a study of OX40 agonist ivuxolimab in advanced cancers. Produced via immunoSEQ multiplex PCR; TCRdb's table is partial and in-frame only. Among 55,000 to 80,000 clones listed, roughly four fifths were seen once. Sequencing was performed on CD4+ or CD8+ T cells sorted from blood, taken in a trial of the OX40 agonist ivuxolimab. Receptors were obtained from an adult with an advanced solid tumor such as melanoma, head and neck, liver or kidney cancer. The CDR3 runs from the conserved cysteine through the conserved F or W. The order of the fields is D gene, V gene, J gene, clone size, CDR3 protein, CDR3 DNA. A D gene is named only where the DNA matches it firmly. Clone size is given for some rows only: seen once, a few or many times, or a class if the clone is expanded.

TRBD1	TRBV7-9	TRBJ2-3	NA	CASSRDEGATQYF	TGTGCCAGCAGCCGGGATGAGGGGGCTACGCAGTATTTT
NA	TRBV18	TRBJ2-7	NA	CASSPDDTIEQYF	TGTGCCAGCTCACCAGACGACACGATCGAGCAGTACTTC
TRBD2	TRBV5-1	TRBJ2-1	NA	CASSPGTSGVGEQFF	TGCGCCAGCAGCCCGGGGACTAGCGGGGTAGGTGAGCAGTTCTTC
NA	TRBV7-9	TRBJ1-2	NA	CASSLARASKGDGYTF	TGTGCCAGCAGCTTAGCCAGGGCCAGCAAAGGGGATGGCTACACCTTC
NA	TRBV7-6	TRBJ1-5	once	CASSLIERQNQPQHF	TGTGCCAGCAGCCTTATAGAGAGACAAAATCAGCCCCAGCATTTT
TRBD2	TRBV5-1	TRBJ2-5	NA	CASSPGLAQQETQYF	TGCGCCAGCAGCCCCGGACTAGCACAACAAGAGACCCAGTACTTC
NA	TRBV14	TRBJ2-4	NA	CASSHWGRLAKNIQYF	TGTGCCAGCAGCCACTGGGGACGGCTAGCCAAAAACATTCAGTACTTC
NA	TRBV11-2	TRBJ2-1	NA	CASSLVQGGGEQFF	TGTGCCAGCAGCTTAGTACAGGGTGGAGGTGAGCAGTTCTTC
TRBD1	TRBV6-5	TRBJ2-1	NA	CASSYRWTGEVEQFF	TGTGCCAGCAGTTACCGATGGACAGGGGAGGTTGAGCAGTTCTTC
NA	TRBV18	TRBJ2-5	NA	CASSPRLAGAMETQYF	TGTGCCAGCTCACCACGCTTGGCGGGGGCTATGGAGACCCAGTACTTC
NA	TRBV23-1	TRBJ2-7	NA	CASSPHPLDRDEQYF	TGCGCCAGCAGTCCACATCCGCTGGACCGGGACGAGCAGTACTTC
TRBD1	TRBV6-1	TRBJ1-1	NA	CASSIQGAVTEAFF	TGTGCCAGCAGTATACAGGGGGCAGTCACTGAAGCTTTCTTT
NA	TRBV10-3	TRBJ1-2	few	CAIRDSDSRNNYGYTF	TGTGCCATCAGAGACTCGGACAGCCGGAATAACTATGGCTACACCTTC
NA	TRBV11-2	TRBJ1-1	NA	CASSLWGVMLNTEAFF	TGTGCCAGCAGCTTATGGGGGGTCATGTTGAACACTGAAGCTTTCTTT
NA	TRBV30	TRBJ1-4	NA	CAWSVGSGLGGLFF	TGTGCCTGGAGCGTGGGCAGCGGGCTGGGCGGGCTGTTTTTT